This TCR beta chain was sequenced during a study of blood T cells in healthy people across ages. For the second PCR, which ran for about 6 to 11 cycles, a sample-barcoded 5' primer and a J-beta primer mix were used. TCRdb analysed the 5' RACE reads with MiXCR anew, one entry per CDR3 protein. The table has more than 1,400,000 distinct CDR3 sequences, roughly 40% seen once. V was clipped by 1 base and J by 1 base; unmatched bases: 3. The germline CDR1 and CDR2 sequences are MGHRA and YSYEKL. This CDR3 spans 15 amino acids. V is TRBV4-1 and J is TRBJ2-5, with 7 bases lining up with TRBD2. Input material: blood. This receptor was taken from a woman aged 18-29 years in good health. CDR3 in DNA: TGCGCCAGCAGCCAAGTAAGCGGGGTCCAAGAGACCCAGTACTTC. This codes for CASSQVSGVQETQYF.